Here is one TCR beta chain with its context. The data were obtained in a study of tumor T cells in aggressive B-cell lymphoma. Generated by immunoSEQ multiplex PCR, the TCRdb table keeps only in-frame clones and is missing some. The sample lists about 3,300 clones; about 89% were seen once. The material sequenced was tumor tissue. This receptor was taken from an adult with diffuse large B cell lymphoma.

CDR3 sequence reads: CASSPGIGTSGVNTEAFF. In DNA form, the CDR3 reads TGTGCCAGCTCACCGGGCATCGGGACATCAGGTGTGAACACTGAAGCTTTCTTT. J is TRBJ1-1 and V is TRBV18; weak D call: TRBD1 (6 bases). This CDR3 is built from 18 residues. V lost 3 bases and J 0 bases, leaving 20 bases between the germline ends. From germline, CDR1 is KGHSH and CDR2 LQKENI. The variable domain in full, completed from reference TRBV18 and TRBJ1-1, reads NAGVMQNPRHLVRRRGQEARLRCSPMKGHSHVYWYRQLPEEGLKFMVYLQKENIIDESGMPKERFSAEFPKEGPSILRIQQVVRGDSAAYFCASSPGIGTSGVNTEAFFGQGTRLTVV.